Below are 27 T cell receptor beta chains sequenced from a single sample in a study of T-cell reconstitution after alpha-beta-depleted transplantation in children. Unique molecular identifiers were built into the TCRbeta library. TCRdb re-analysed the PCR reads in MiXCR, keeping a single row per CDR3 protein. The sample records approximately 240,000 distinct CDR3 sequences, 9% to 10% being singletons. This specimen was PBMCs from the stem cell graft donor, taken from the stem cell graft. All receptors derive from a human donor who donated a stem cell graft to a child with SCID.

This clonotype has ten or more counts. The V call is TRBV5-1, the J call TRBJ1-1; the D is unclear. Trimming removed 3 bases from V and 1 base from J, with 10 bases in between. There are 14 residues in the CDR3. CDR1 is SGHRS, CDR2 YFSETQ, per germline. CDR3 DNA sequence: TGCGCCAGCAGCTCCGGGTTTTCGAACACTGAAGCTTTCTTT. It translates to CASSSGFSNTEAFF.

This clonotype was observed at least ten times. In DNA form, the CDR3 reads TGTGCCAGCAGTTACTCGAGGGCTCTATATCGGGATGGCTACACCTTC. Protein product: CASSYSRALYRDGYTF. The V gene is TRBV6-5, the J gene TRBJ1-2; D not certain. With 0 bases removed from V and 6 bases from J, the gap between germline ends came to 17 bases. The CDR3 sequence is 16 residues long. The germline CDR1 and CDR2 sequences are MNHEY and SVGAGI.

The table lists this clonotype with many counts. The V call is TRBV7-2, the J call TRBJ2-7, with 8 bases matching TRBD2. The germline V gene has CDR1 SGHTA and CDR2 FQGNSA. The CDR3 extends over 15 amino acids. The J segment lost 3 bases and the V segment lost 6 bases, leaving 10 bases of the junction unmatched. The CDR3 here is CASRFSGAGIYEQYF. In DNA form, the CDR3 reads TGTGCCAGCAGATTTAGCGGGGCCGGGATCTACGAGCAGTACTTC.

This clonotype was observed many times. The CDR3 DNA sequence: TGTGCCAGCAGCTTAGCGGGGGGACCCCACTACGAGCAGTACTTC. Protein sequence: CASSLAGGPHYEQYF. This chain uses TRBV7-9 with TRBJ2-7; a weak D match, TRBD2 (6 bases). Trimming left V 0 bases short and J 3 bases short, with 12 bases between. Germline V gives CDR1 SEHNR, CDR2 FQNEAQ (reference sequence). The CDR3 has 15 residues.

This clonotype appeared many times. The chain couples TRBV7-8 to TRBJ1-2, with D unclear. The germline V gene encodes CDR1 SGHVS and CDR2 FQNEAQ. The length of the CDR3 is 15 residues. Trimming removed 5 bases from V and 3 bases from J, with 16 bases in between. This CDR3 is CASSPRTDLYYGYTF. DNA of the CDR3: TGTGCCAGCAGCCCCCGGACCGACCTTTACTATGGCTACACCTTC. The complete variable domain, with remaining parts taken from reference TRBV7-8 and TRBJ1-2, reads GAGVSQSPRYKVAKRGQDVALRCDPISGHVSLFWYQQALGQGPEFLTYFQNEAQLDKSGLPSDRFFAERPEGSVSTLKIQRTQQEDSAVYLCASSPRTDLYYGYTFGSGTRLTVV.

This clonotype was recorded many times. This chain links TRBV5-1 with TRBJ1-1; 7 bases match TRBD1. J was trimmed by 1 base and V by 4 bases; bases with no gene match: 7. CDR1 and CDR2 (germline): SGHRS, YFSETQ. There are 15 residues in the CDR3. CDR3 bases: TGCGCCAGCAGCCAGGGGGGGGCGAGGAACACTGAAGCTTTCTTT. Its protein product is CASSQGGARNTEAFF.

Ten or more counts support this clonotype. This chain connects TRBV7-8 to TRBJ2-5; maybe TRBD1 (5 bases). In germline, CDR1 is SGHVS, CDR2 FQNEAQ. CDR3 length: 15 amino acids. Trimming took 4 bases from V and 2 from J, leaving 14 bases between them. The CDR3 DNA sequence: TGTGCCAGCAGCTCTAACCCTCAGGGTCAAGAGACCCAGTACTTC. It encodes CASSSNPQGQETQYF.

There are many counts of this clonotype. The V gene is TRBV5-1, the J gene TRBJ2-7; tentatively, D is TRBD1 (6 bases). Trimming took 5 bases from V and 2 from J, leaving 14 bases between them. The CDR3 runs to 14 residues. Germline-derived CDR1 and CDR2 are SGHRS and YFSETQ. For the CDR3, the DNA is TGCGCCAGCAGGGGCGTGACAGGAACCTACGAGCAGTACTTC. This codes for CASRGVTGTYEQYF.

This clonotype was observed many times. The CDR3 is CASSLVGSPGDYGYTF. The CDR3 region has the DNA TGTGCCAGCAGCTTAGTTGGGTCTCCCGGGGACTATGGCTACACCTTC. The chain joins TRBV7-9 to TRBJ1-2; D gene uncertain. The V gene lost 1 base and the J gene lost 3 bases, with 15 bases spanning the gap. There are 16 residues in the CDR3. Germline V lookup: CDR1 SEHNR, CDR2 FQNEAQ (reference sequence).

The table lists this clonotype with many counts. The chain carries TRBV15 and TRBJ2-1; D remains ambiguous. From germline, CDR1 is LNHNV and CDR2 YYDKDF (reference sequence). The CDR3 totals 13 residues. Trimming cost V 1 base and J 6 bases, with 7 bases left between them. This CDR3 is CATSRAPLNEQFF. The CDR3 nucleotides read TGTGCCACCAGCAGAGCCCCCCTCAATGAGCAGTTCTTC.

This clonotype occurred a few times. This chain joins TRBV11-2 and TRBJ1-2, with D unclear. Germline CDR1 SGHAT, CDR2 FQNNGV. Trimming left V 4 bases short and J 8 bases short, with 20 bases between. The CDR3 extends over 15 amino acids. The CDR3: CASSWTLGSLGGYTF. CDR3 DNA: TGTGCCAGCAGCTGGACGCTGGGCTCTTTGGGAGGCTACACCTTC.

There are many counts of this clonotype. This chain connects TRBV5-1 to TRBJ2-2; D possibly corresponds to TRBD2 (6 bases). The V end was cut by 6 bases, the J end by 7 bases, with 10 bases between. Germline V lookup: CDR1 SGHRS, CDR2 YFSETQ. This CDR3 spans 12 amino acids. The DNA for the CDR3 is TGCGCCAGCACTTCGGAGGGCGGGGAGCTGTTTTTT. Its translation is CASTSEGGELFF. Variable domain in full (rest from reference TRBV5-1 and TRBJ2-2): KAGVTQTPRYLIKTRGQQVTLSCSPISGHRSVSWYQQTPGQGLQFLFEYFSETQRNKGNFPGRFSGRQFSNSRSEMNVSTLELGDSALYLCASTSEGGELFFGEGSRLTVL.

This clonotype was recorded at least ten times. The chain couples TRBV5-1 to TRBJ1-2; D is unresolved. The CDR3 runs to 14 residues. The germline V and J ends were trimmed by 1 base and 5 bases, with 12 bases remaining between them. Germline loops: CDR1 SGHRS, CDR2 YFSETQ. In DNA form, the CDR3 reads TGCGCCAGCAGCTTGTCTGGGGTTCTATATGGCTACACCTTC. Translated: CASSLSGVLYGYTF.

This clonotype has ten or more counts. V is TRBV7-2 and J is TRBJ2-7; TRBD1 matches 10 bases. The CDR3 sequence is 15 residues long. Trimming removed 6 bases from V and 4 bases from J; junction bases left unmatched: 9. Germline loops: CDR1 SGHTA, CDR2 FQGNSA. The chain's CDR3 is CASRLTGTGEYEQYF. The CDR3 nucleotides are TGTGCCAGCAGACTAACCGGGACAGGGGAATACGAGCAGTACTTC. The whole variable domain, remainder taken from reference TRBV7-2 and TRBJ2-7, is GAGVSQSPSNKVTEKGKDVELRCDPISGHTALYWYRQSLGQGLEFLIYFQGNSAPDKSGLPSDRFSAERTGGSVSTLTIQRTQQEDSAVYLCASRLTGTGEYEQYFGPGTRLTVT.

The chain joins TRBV13 to TRBJ1-1, with 9 nucleotides matching TRBD1. CDR1 and CDR2 from the germline V gene are PRHDT and FYEKMQ (reference sequence). The ends lost 5 bases at V and 5 bases at J; junction bases unmatched: 9. The CDR3 has 15 residues. CDR3 in amino acids: CASSPYGTGRTEAFF. The DNA of the CDR3 is TGTGCCAGCAGCCCTTACGGGACAGGGAGAACTGAAGCTTTCTTT.

This clonotype was seen ten or more times. The chain links TRBV7-2 to TRBJ2-6; no definite D call. This CDR3 is 14 amino acids long. The V gene lost 2 bases and the J gene lost 4 bases, with 6 bases spanning the gap. The germline gives CDR1 SGHTA, CDR2 FQGNSA. CDR3 DNA sequence: TGTGCCAGCAGCTTATCAATCGGGGCCAACGTCCTGACTTTC. This sequence encodes CASSLSIGANVLTF.

This clonotype came up many times. J is TRBJ2-2 and V is TRBV5-1; 8 bases are a match to TRBD2. The V segment lost 3 bases and the J segment 2 bases; nucleotides outside the gene matches: 6. CDR3 length: 16 amino acids. Germline V gives CDR1 SGHRS, CDR2 YFSETQ. The CDR3 region is CASSYRAGANTGELFF. CDR3 coding DNA: TGCGCCAGCAGCTACCGAGCGGGAGCTAACACCGGGGAGCTGTTTTTT.

This clonotype was recorded many times. This chain uses TRBV6-5 with TRBJ1-2; 7 bases are a match to TRBD1. Germline lookup yields CDR1 MNHEY and CDR2 SVGAGI. With 0 bases clipped from V and 6 bases from J, the junction kept 4 bases outside the gene matches. The CDR3 is 14 residues long. CDR3 in amino acids: CASSYSDREDGYTF. CDR3 DNA: TGTGCCAGCAGTTACTCTGACAGGGAGGATGGCTACACCTTC.

In its sample, this clonotype was seen a few times. The chain's CDR3 is CATSRGQRTYNEQFF. The CDR3 nucleotides read TGTGCCACCAGCAGAGGACAAAGGACCTACAATGAGCAGTTCTTC. The chain combines TRBV15 with TRBJ2-1; D gene unclear. Germline CDR1 is LNHNV and CDR2 is YYDKDF (reference sequence). CDR3 length equals 15 residues. Trimming took 1 base from V and 2 from J, leaving 9 bases between them.

This clonotype came up many times. The CDR3 DNA reads as TGTGCCAGCAGCAAGGGACAGGGTAGTGACTATGGCTACACCTTC. Translating gives CASSKGQGSDYGYTF. This sequence joins TRBV7-2 and TRBJ1-2, with TRBD1 matching 9 bases. V was clipped by 5 bases and J by 3 bases; unmatched bases: 7. Germline CDR1 and CDR2: SGHTA and FQGNSA. CDR3 length equals 15 residues.

This clonotype was found many times. This rearrangement joins TRBV7-9 to TRBJ1-6; the D is unclear. CDR3 size: 14 residues. Trimming took off 1 base at V and 8 bases at J, with 9 bases between the two ends. The V gene's germline CDR1 is SEHNR and CDR2 FQNEAQ (reference sequence). CDR3 sequence reads: CASSLGTDYSPLHF. DNA for the CDR3: TGTGCCAGCAGCTTAGGGACGGATTATTCACCCCTCCACTTT. Looking up the rest from reference TRBV7-9 and TRBJ1-6 gives the full variable domain: DTGVSQNPRHKITKRGQNVTFRCDPISEHNRLYWYRQTLGQGPEFLTYFQNEAQLEKSRLLSDRFSAERPKGSFSTLEIQRTEQGDSAMYLCASSLGTDYSPLHFGNGTRLTVT.

This clonotype was seen many times. The rearrangement uses TRBV6-2 or TRBV6-3 and TRBJ1-1; D not resolved. The CDR3 has 11 amino acids. CDR1 MNHEY and CDR2 SVGEGT come from the germline V gene. V lost 5 bases, J lost 11 bases, and 12 bases lay in between. In nucleotides, the CDR3 is TGTGCCAGCAGTGCCCGGCCAAGGGCTTTCTTT. Translated: CASSARPRAFF.

This clonotype appeared many times. The CDR3 DNA reads TGTGCTAGTGGTTTGTCATCGGGACAAATCCCAGAAAAACTGTTTTTT. It encodes CASGLSSGQIPEKLFF. This chain connects TRBV12-5 to TRBJ1-4; D might be TRBD1 (6 bases). The V end was cut by 2 bases, the J end by 8 bases, with 18 bases between. The germline V gene has CDR1 LGHNT and CDR2 FRNRAP. The CDR3 spans 16 residues.

The table lists this clonotype with many counts. This sequence joins TRBV20-1 and TRBJ1-1; D might be TRBD1 (6 bases). V shed 5 bases and J shed 8 bases, with 18 bases lying between them. The CDR3 runs 13 residues. Germline CDR1 DFQATT, CDR2 SNEGSKA (reference sequence). CDR3 sequence (DNA): TGCAGTGCTTCAGGACAGAGAGAACTCGAAGCTTTCTTT. It specifies CSASGQRELEAFF.

This clonotype was seen at least ten times. The CDR3 does not end in the conserved phenylalanine or tryptophan, so this is likely a read error. The DNA is left out, because the CDR3 cannot be placed on it with certainty; the CDR3 is given as TCRdb lists it. The chain couples TRBV15 to TRBJ2-4; the table calls TRBD2, which could not be checked here. The CDR3 length is 12 residues, termini included. The germline V gene encodes CDR1 LNHNV and CDR2 YYDKDF (reference sequence). CDR3 amino acids: CATSRDVLDWEV.

This clonotype occurred many times. The rearrangement links TRBV18 to TRBJ2-7; 8 bases are a match to TRBD2. This CDR3 contains 14 residues. After removal of 0 bases from V and 6 bases from J, the junction contained 4 bases not matched to a gene. Germline-derived CDR1 and CDR2 are KGHSH and LQKENI. CDR3 sequence: CASSPPGLVSEQYF. As DNA, the CDR3 is TGTGCCAGCTCACCACCGGGACTAGTATCCGAGCAGTACTTC.

This clonotype was observed many times. At one boundary the junction diverges from the germline segment, which might be a read error. The chain joins TRBV7-2 to TRBJ2-1; perhaps TRBD1 as D (6 bases). The germline gives CDR1 SGHTA, CDR2 FQGNSA. CDR3 size: 15 residues. As DNA, the CDR3 is TGCGCCAGCAGCTTGGGGGCTAGCTCCTACAATGAGCAGTTCTTC. Translation gives CASSLGASSYNEQFF.